A single sample is the source of the 22 T cell receptor beta chains below, sequenced in a study of cytomegalovirus exposure and HLA in healthy donors. PCR was performed using 60 Vbeta and 13 Jbeta primers. The assay was immunoSEQ multiplex PCR, and TCRdb's table has in-frame clones only and misses some. The sample carries around 150,000 clones, roughly 76% recorded once. The sequencing sample was made of PBMCs. All receptors derive from a woman between 45 and 65 years old in good health and CMV-seronegative.

The V gene is TRBV5-4, the J gene TRBJ2-7; D may be TRBD2 (5 bases). The CDR3 is 15 residues long. The ends were cut back, 4 bases at V and 0 bases at J, with 14 bases in the middle. Germline-derived CDR1 and CDR2 are SGHNT and YYREEE (reference sequence). CDR3 bases: TGTGCCAGCAGCCCCCACTTGGGGAGCTCCTACGAGCAGTACTTC. It encodes CASSPHLGSSYEQYF.

The chain links TRBV5-8 to TRBJ2-7; 9 bases fit TRBD2. Germline CDR1 and CDR2: SGHTS and YDEGEE. This CDR3 spans 15 amino acids. V lost 0 bases to trimming and J lost 5 bases; unmatched junction nucleotides: 6. The DNA of the CDR3 is TGTGCCAGCAGCTTGGCCGGTAGCGGGAGCGACGAGCAGTACTTC. Amino acid sequence: CASSLAGSGSDEQYF.

The chain links TRBV25-1 to TRBJ2-7; TRBD2 aligns across 11 bases. The CDR3 totals 15 residues. The V gene end was trimmed by 3 bases and the J gene end by 3 bases; junction bases not matched to a gene: 4. The germline CDR1 and CDR2 sequences are MGHDK and SYGVNS. CDR3 bases: TGTGCCAGCAGTGACTCCGGGACTAGCGGCTACGAGCAGTACTTC. Protein: CASSDSGTSGYEQYF.

This chain connects TRBV30 to TRBJ2-2; D unresolved. The CDR3 is made up of 14 amino acids. Germline CDR1 is GTSNPN and CDR2 is SVGIG (reference sequence). Trimming stripped 0 bases from V and 4 bases from J, with 9 bases between. Here the CDR3 DNA reads TGTGCCTGGAGTGTAACAATTGGCACCGGGGAGCTGTTTTTT. Translating it yields CAWSVTIGTGELFF.

V gene TRBV2 combines with J gene TRBJ2-7; 7 bases line up with TRBD1. CDR1 is SNHLY and CDR2 is FYNNEI in the germline V gene. V dropped 5 bases and J dropped 3; count of bases not matched to a gene: 1. The CDR3 extends over 12 amino acids. CDR3 in amino acids: CASSTGVYEQYF. CDR3 nucleotides: TGTGCCAGCAGTACAGGGGTCTACGAGCAGTACTTC.

The chain has TRBV27 and TRBJ2-7, with D possibly matching TRBD2 (5 bases). The CDR3 has 14 residues. CDR1 and CDR2 (germline): MNHEY, SMNVEV (reference sequence). The V end was cut by 8 bases, the J end by 1 base, with 15 bases between. The CDR3 sequence is CASRGTKGSYEQYF. Here the CDR3 DNA reads TGTGCCAGCCGGGGTACGAAGGGATCCTACGAGCAGTACTTC.

J is TRBJ2-3 and V is TRBV7-9; TRBD2 is a possible D gene (6 bases). The CDR3 extends over 16 amino acids. Germline V gene lookup returns CDR1 SEHNR and CDR2 FQNEAQ (reference sequence). The CDR3: CSIPRSRGMSTDTQYF. The CDR3 DNA sequence: TGTTCCATCCCTCGGAGCCGGGGGATGAGCACAGATACGCAGTATTTT.

This clone was seen just once. The J gene is TRBJ1-1, the V gene TRBV7-6, with 9 positions matching TRBD1. Per the germline V gene, CDR1 is SGHVS and CDR2 is FNYEAQ. The CDR3 extends over 15 amino acids. Losses at the gene ends were 3 bases for V and 4 bases for J; bases not matched to a gene: 6. The CDR3 loop reads CASSLTGGSITEAFF. CDR3 bases: TGTGCCAGCAGCTTGACAGGGGGTAGTATCACTGAAGCTTTCTTT.

This clone has just a few counts. In nucleotides, the CDR3 is TGTGCCAGCAGTTACGTCCGGGGGTACAATCAGCCCCAGCATTTT. Translation gives CASSYVRGYNQPQHF. The chain couples TRBV6-6 to TRBJ1-5; a weak D match, TRBD1 (5 bases). V lost 2 bases and J lost 3, with 11 bases in between. The CDR3 contains 15 residues. The germline V gene has CDR1 MNHNY and CDR2 SVGAGI (reference sequence).

The V call is TRBV6-1, the J call TRBJ2-1, with 9 bases matching TRBD1. Per the germline V gene, CDR1 is MNHNS and CDR2 is SASEGT. The CDR3 sequence is 14 residues long. The junction had 7 bases not matched to a gene; V was cut back by 7 bases and J by 6 bases. CDR3: CASTRDRVANEQFF. CDR3 bases: TGTGCCAGCACCCGGGACAGGGTTGCCAATGAGCAGTTCTTC.

V usage is TRBV19 and J usage is TRBJ1-6, with 11 nucleotides matching TRBD1. J lost 7 bases, V lost 10 bases, and 12 bases had no gene match. The CDR3 is made up of 16 amino acids. Germline loops: CDR1 LNHDA, CDR2 SQIVND (reference sequence). The CDR3 is CATRPARDRGNSPLHF. In DNA, the CDR3 is TGTGCCACCAGACCCGCCCGGGACAGGGGGAATTCACCCCTCCACTTT.

The V and J genes are TRBV5-1 and TRBJ2-1; tentatively, D is TRBD2 (5 bases). The germline V and J ends were trimmed by 4 bases and 8 bases, with 13 bases remaining between them. Germline assignment: CDR1 SGHRS and CDR2 YFSETQ. The CDR3 sequence is 13 residues long. The CDR3 loop is CASSPTRIDEQFF. The CDR3, as DNA: TGCGCCAGCAGCCCCACTAGAATTGATGAGCAGTTCTTC.

The rearrangement uses TRBV7-2 and TRBJ1-1; no clear D. The V end lost 5 bases, the J end lost 0 bases, and 7 bases lay between the germline ends. This CDR3 is built from 13 residues. The germline CDR1 and CDR2 sequences are SGHTA and FQGNSA. The CDR3 DNA is TGTGCCAGCAGCCCGCGGGTGAACACTGAAGCTTTCTTT. Protein sequence: CASSPRVNTEAFF.

This clone was found a few times. The rearrangement uses TRBV27 and TRBJ1-5, with a possible D match to TRBD1 (6 bases). The germline V and J ends were trimmed by 1 base and 5 bases, with 12 bases remaining between them. CDR1 and CDR2 (germline): MNHEY, SMNVEV (reference sequence). This CDR3 has 15 residues. CDR3 region: CASSLFPRGDQPQHF. The CDR3 nucleotides are TGTGCCAGCAGTTTATTCCCCAGGGGTGATCAGCCCCAGCATTTT.

This rearrangement joins TRBV10-3 to TRBJ2-5; 9 bases fit TRBD1. The J call is uncertain, as TRBJ2-7 better fits the DNA end. The CDR3 is 17 amino acids. Germline CDR1 and CDR2: ENHRY and SYGVKD. As DNA, the CDR3 is TGTGCCACCCCCGGGACAGGGAAAAGTATCGCGGTCTACGAGCAGTACTTC. Translation: CATPGTGKSIAVYEQYF.

In its sample, this clone was seen a few times. V gene TRBV7-2 combines with J gene TRBJ2-1, with TRBD2 identical over 13 bases. Trimming removed 1 base from V and 7 bases from J; junction bases left unmatched: 1. CDR3 length: 15 amino acids. The germline V gene encodes CDR1 SGHTA and CDR2 FQGNSA. CDR3 region: CASSLGLAGGNEQFF. The CDR3 DNA follows: TGTGCCAGCAGCTTAGGACTAGCGGGAGGAAATGAGCAGTTCTTC. Full variable domain (outside the CDR3, taken from reference TRBV7-2 and TRBJ2-1): GAGVSQSPSNKVTEKGKDVELRCDPISGHTALYWYRQSLGQGLEFLIYFQGNSAPDKSGLPSDRFSAERTGGSVSTLTIQRTQQEDSAVYLCASSLGLAGGNEQFFGPGTRLTVL.

The V gene is TRBV21-1, the J gene TRBJ2-7; the table calls TRBD1, which could not be checked here. TRBV21-1 is given as a pseudogene. CDR3 size: 18 residues. CDR3 sequence reads: CASSKQPGQGLASYEQYF. CDR3 bases: TGTGCCAGCAGCAAACAACCCGGACAGGGCTTAGCCTCCTACGAGCAGTACTTC.

CDR3 in amino acids: CASIATGTLNTGELFF. In DNA form, the CDR3 reads TGTGCCAGCATAGCGACAGGGACGTTGAACACCGGGGAGCTGTTTTTT. The chain employs TRBV2 and TRBJ2-2, with 7 nucleotides matching TRBD1. J lost 1 base, V lost 7 bases, and 9 bases had no gene match. This CDR3 has 16 residues. The V gene's germline CDR1 is SNHLY and CDR2 FYNNEI.

In the case of this clone: Other DNA sequences in the sample encode the same CDR3. The rearrangement uses TRBV18 and TRBJ1-1, with D uncertain. Germline CDR1 and CDR2: KGHSH and LQKENI. The V end was cut by 0 bases, the J end by 0 bases, with 8 bases between. CDR3 size: 15 residues. The CDR3 reads CASSPPAVLNTEAFF. The CDR3 nucleotides are TGTGCCAGCTCACCACCGGCGGTCTTGAACACTGAAGCTTTCTTT. Full variable domain (missing parts from reference TRBV18 and TRBJ1-1): NAGVMQNPRHLVRRRGQEARLRCSPMKGHSHVYWYRQLPEEGLKFMVYLQKENIIDESGMPKERFSAEFPKEGPSILRIQQVVRGDSAAYFCASSPPAVLNTEAFFGQGTRLTVV.

This chain uses TRBV7-9 with TRBJ1-1; 8 positions agree with TRBD1. CDR3 length: 16 amino acids. Germline V gene sequence: CDR1 SEHNR, CDR2 FQNEAQ (reference sequence). V gave up 5 bases and J gave up 4 bases; unmatched junction bases: 12. This CDR3 is CASSTGGAGGTTEAFF. CDR3 bases: TGTGCCAGCAGCACAGGGGGGGCAGGGGGGACCACTGAAGCTTTCTTT.

The rearrangement links TRBV28 to TRBJ1-1; D may be TRBD1 (6 bases). In germline, CDR1 is MDHEN, CDR2 SYDVKM. The germline V and J ends were trimmed by 9 bases and 3 bases, with 11 bases remaining between them. There are 12 residues in the CDR3. The CDR3 nucleotides are TGTGCCAGTACAGGGAGGGACACTGAAGCTTTCTTT. As protein: CASTGRDTEAFF. Combining the CDR3 with reference TRBV28 and TRBJ1-1 gives the whole variable domain DVKVTQSSRYLVKRTGEKVFLECVQDMDHENMFWYRQDPGLGLRLIYFSYDVKMKEKGDIPEGYSVSREKKERFSLILESASTNQTSMYLCASTGRDTEAFFGQGTRLTVV.

The V call is TRBV4-2, the J call TRBJ2-1, with 8 bases that match TRBD2. The length of the CDR3 is 15 residues. Germline V gives CDR1 LGHNA, CDR2 YNFKEQ. The V gene end was trimmed by 1 base and the J gene end by 8 bases; junction bases not matched to a gene: 7. CDR3 loop: CASSQVSGSGYEQFF. Written as DNA, the CDR3 is TGTGCCAGCAGCCAAGTAAGCGGGAGTGGATATGAGCAGTTCTTC.